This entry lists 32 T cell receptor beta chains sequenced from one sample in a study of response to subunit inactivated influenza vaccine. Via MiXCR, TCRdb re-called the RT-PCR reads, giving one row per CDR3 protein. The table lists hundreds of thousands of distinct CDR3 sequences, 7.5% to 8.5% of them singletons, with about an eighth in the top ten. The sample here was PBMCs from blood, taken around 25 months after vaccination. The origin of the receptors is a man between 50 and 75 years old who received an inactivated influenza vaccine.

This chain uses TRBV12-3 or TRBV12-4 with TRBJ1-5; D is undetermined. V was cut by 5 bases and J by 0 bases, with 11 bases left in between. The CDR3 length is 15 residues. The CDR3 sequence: CASSDGSYSNQPQHF. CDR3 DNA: TGTGCCAGCAGTGACGGCTCCTATAGCAATCAGCCCCAGCATTTT.

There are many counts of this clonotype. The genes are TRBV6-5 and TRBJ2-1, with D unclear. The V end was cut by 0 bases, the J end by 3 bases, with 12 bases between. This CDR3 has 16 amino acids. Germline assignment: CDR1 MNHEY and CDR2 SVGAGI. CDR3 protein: CASSYSSDVLYNEQFF. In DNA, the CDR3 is TGTGCCAGCAGTTACTCGTCGGACGTCCTCTACAATGAGCAGTTCTTC.

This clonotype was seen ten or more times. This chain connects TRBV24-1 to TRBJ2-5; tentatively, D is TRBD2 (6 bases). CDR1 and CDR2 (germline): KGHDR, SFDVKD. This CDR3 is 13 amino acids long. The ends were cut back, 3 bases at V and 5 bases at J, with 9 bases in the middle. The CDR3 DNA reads TGTGCCACCAGTGATCGCGGGGTTGAGACCCAGTACTTC. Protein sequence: CATSDRGVETQYF.

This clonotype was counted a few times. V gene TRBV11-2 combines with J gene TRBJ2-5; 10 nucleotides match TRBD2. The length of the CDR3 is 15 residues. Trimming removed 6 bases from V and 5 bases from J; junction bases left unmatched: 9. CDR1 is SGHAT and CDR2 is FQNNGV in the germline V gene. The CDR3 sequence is CASSSSGTSVETQYF. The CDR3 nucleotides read TGTGCCAGCAGTTCCTCCGGGACTAGCGTTGAGACCCAGTACTTC.

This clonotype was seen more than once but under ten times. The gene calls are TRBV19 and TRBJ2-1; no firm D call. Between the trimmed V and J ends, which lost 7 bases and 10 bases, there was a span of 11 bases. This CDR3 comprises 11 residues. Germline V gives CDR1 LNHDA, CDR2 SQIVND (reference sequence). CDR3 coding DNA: TGTGCCAGTAACATGCTCGGCGAGCAGTTCTTC. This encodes CASNMLGEQFF.

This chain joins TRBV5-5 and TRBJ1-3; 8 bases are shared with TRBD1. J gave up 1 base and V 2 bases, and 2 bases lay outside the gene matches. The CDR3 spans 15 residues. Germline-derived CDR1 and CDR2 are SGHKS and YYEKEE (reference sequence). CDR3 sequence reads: CASSFGQGSGNTIYF. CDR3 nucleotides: TGTGCCAGCAGCTTCGGACAGGGATCTGGAAACACCATATATTTT.

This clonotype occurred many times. CDR3 loop: CASSLETGEAFF. CDR3 in DNA: TGTGCCAGCAGCTTAGAGACCGGGGAAGCTTTCTTT. This chain uses TRBV7-2 with TRBJ1-1, with D unclear. The CDR3 is made up of 12 amino acids. The ends were cut back, 1 base at V and 8 bases at J, with 8 bases in the middle. Germline assignment: CDR1 SGHTA and CDR2 FQGNSA.

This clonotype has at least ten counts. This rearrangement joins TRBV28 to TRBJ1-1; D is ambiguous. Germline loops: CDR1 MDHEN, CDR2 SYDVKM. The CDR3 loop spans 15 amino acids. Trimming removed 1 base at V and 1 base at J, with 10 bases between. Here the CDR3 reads CASSLLMGGNTEAFF. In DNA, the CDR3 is TGTGCCAGCAGTTTATTGATGGGAGGGAACACTGAAGCTTTCTTT. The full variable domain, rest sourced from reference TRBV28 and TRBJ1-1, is DVKVTQSSRYLVKRTGEKVFLECVQDMDHENMFWYRQDPGLGLRLIYFSYDVKMKEKGDIPEGYSVSREKKERFSLILESASTNQTSMYLCASSLLMGGNTEAFFGQGTRLTVV.

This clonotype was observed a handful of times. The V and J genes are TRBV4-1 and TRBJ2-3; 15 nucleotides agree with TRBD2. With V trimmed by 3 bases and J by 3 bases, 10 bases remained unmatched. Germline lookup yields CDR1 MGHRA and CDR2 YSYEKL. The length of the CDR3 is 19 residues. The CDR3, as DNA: TGCGCCAGCAGCCAGATCTTCGGGACTAGCGGGGGGAGAACAGATACGCAGTATTTT. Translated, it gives CASSQIFGTSGGRTDTQYF.

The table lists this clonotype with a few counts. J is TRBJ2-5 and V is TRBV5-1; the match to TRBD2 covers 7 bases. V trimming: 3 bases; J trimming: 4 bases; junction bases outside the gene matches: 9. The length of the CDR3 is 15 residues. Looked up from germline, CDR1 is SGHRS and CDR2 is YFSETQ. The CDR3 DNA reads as TGCGCCAGCAGCTCTGACGGCGGGAGTAGAGAGACCCAGTACTTC. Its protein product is CASSSDGGSRETQYF.

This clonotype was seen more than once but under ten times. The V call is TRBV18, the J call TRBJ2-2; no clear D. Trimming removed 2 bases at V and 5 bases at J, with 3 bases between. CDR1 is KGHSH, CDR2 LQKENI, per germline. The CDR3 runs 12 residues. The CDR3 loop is CASSPITGELFF. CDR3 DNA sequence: TGTGCCAGCTCACCAATAACCGGGGAGCTGTTTTTT.

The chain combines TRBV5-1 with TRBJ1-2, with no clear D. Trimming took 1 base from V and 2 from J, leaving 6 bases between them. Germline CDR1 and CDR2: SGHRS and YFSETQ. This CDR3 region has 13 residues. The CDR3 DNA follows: TGCGCCAGCAGCTTGCAGCAGAACTATGGCTACACCTTC. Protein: CASSLQQNYGYTF.

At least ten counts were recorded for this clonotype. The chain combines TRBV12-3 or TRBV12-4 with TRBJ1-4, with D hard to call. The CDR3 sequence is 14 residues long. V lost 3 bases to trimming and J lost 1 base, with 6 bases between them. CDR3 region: CASSFGETNEKLFF. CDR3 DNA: TGTGCCAGCAGTTTTGGGGAAACTAATGAAAAACTGTTTTTT.

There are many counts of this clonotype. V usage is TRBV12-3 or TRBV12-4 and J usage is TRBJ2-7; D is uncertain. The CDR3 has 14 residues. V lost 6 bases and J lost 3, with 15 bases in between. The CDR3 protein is CASSLVLGYYEQYF. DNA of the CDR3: TGTGCCAGCAGCCTCGTTCTGGGTTACTACGAGCAGTACTTC.

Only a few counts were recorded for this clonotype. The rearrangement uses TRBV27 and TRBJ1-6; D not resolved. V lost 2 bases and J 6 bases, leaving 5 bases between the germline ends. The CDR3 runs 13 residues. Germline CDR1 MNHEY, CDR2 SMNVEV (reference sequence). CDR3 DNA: TGTGCCAGCAGTTTAGGATTTAATTCACCCCTCCACTTT. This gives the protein CASSLGFNSPLHF.

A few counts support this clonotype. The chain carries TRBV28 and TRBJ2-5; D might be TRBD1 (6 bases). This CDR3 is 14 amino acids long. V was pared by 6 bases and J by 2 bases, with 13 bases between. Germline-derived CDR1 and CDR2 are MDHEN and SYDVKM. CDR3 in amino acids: CASRPRTDQETQYF. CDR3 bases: TGTGCCAGCAGACCAAGGACAGATCAAGAGACCCAGTACTTC.

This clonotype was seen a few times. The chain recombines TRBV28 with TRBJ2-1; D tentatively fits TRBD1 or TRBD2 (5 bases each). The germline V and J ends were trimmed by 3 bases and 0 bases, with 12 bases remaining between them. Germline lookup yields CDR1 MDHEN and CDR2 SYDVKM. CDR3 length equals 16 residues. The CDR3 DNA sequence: TGTGCCAGCAGTTTCCAAGGGACGGTCTCCTACAATGAGCAGTTCTTC. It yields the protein CASSFQGTVSYNEQFF.

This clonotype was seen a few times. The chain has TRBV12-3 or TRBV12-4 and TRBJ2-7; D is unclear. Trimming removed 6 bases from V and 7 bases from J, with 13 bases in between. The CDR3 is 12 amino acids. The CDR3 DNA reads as TGTGCCAGCAGCCCTCTGGGTGGTGAGCAGTACTTC. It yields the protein CASSPLGGEQYF.

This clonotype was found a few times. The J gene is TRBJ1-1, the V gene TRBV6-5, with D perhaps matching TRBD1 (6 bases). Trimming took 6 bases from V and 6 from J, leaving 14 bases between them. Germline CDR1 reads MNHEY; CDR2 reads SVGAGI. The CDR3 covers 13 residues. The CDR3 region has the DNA TGTGCCAGCAGCAGACAGGTAACTGCTGAAGCTTTCTTT. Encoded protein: CASSRQVTAEAFF.

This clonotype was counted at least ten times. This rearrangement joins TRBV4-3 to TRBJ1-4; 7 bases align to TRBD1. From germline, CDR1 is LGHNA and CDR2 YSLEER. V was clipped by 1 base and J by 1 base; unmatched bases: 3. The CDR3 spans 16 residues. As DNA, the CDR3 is TGCGCCAGCAGCCAAGGACAGGGTGGAACTAATGAAAAACTGTTTTTT. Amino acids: CASSQGQGGTNEKLFF.

CDR3 sequence (DNA): TGCGCCAGCAGATATACAGGAAACACCGGGGAGCTGTTTTTT. Protein sequence: CASRYTGNTGELFF. V gene TRBV5-1 combines with J gene TRBJ2-2; maybe TRBD1 (5 bases). The V and J ends lost 5 bases and 2 bases respectively, with 10 bases between them. CDR1 is SGHRS, CDR2 YFSETQ, per germline. The CDR3 length is 14 residues.

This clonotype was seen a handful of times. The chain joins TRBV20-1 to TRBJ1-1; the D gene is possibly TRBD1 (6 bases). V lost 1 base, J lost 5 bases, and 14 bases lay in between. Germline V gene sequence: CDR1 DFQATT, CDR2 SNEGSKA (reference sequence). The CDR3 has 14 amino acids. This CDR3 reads CSARVSDRRTEAFF. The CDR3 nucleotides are TGCAGTGCTAGAGTCTCCGACAGGAGGACTGAAGCTTTCTTT.

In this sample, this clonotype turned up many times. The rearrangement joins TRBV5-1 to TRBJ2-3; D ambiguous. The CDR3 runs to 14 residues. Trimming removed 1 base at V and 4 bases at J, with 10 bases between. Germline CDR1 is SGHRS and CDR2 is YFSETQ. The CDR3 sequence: CASSLISGADTQYF. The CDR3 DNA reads TGCGCCAGCAGCTTGATTTCGGGCGCAGATACGCAGTATTTT.

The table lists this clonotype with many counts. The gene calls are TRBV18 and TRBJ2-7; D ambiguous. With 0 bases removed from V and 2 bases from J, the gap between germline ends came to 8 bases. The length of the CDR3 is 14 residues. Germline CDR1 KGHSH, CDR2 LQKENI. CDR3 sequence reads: CASSPPGSTYEQYF. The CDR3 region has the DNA TGTGCCAGCTCACCACCAGGTAGTACCTACGAGCAGTACTTC.

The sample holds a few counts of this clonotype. In DNA form, the CDR3 reads TGTGCCAGCAGACGACTAGCGAGGAGAGAAGAGACCCAGTACTTC. This sequence encodes CASRRLARREETQYF. The V call is TRBV7-9, the J call TRBJ2-5, with 8 bases fitting TRBD2. Germline lookup yields CDR1 SEHNR and CDR2 FQNEAQ (reference sequence). The length of the CDR3 is 15 residues. V trimming: 6 bases; J trimming: 3 bases; junction bases outside the gene matches: 9.

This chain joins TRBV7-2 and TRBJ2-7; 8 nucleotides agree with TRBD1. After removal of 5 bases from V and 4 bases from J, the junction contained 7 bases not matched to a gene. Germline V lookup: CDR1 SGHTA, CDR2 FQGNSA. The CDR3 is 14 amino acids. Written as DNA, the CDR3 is TGTGCCAGCAGCCCAGGGGGCGGATTTTACGAGCAGTACTTC. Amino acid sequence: CASSPGGGFYEQYF.

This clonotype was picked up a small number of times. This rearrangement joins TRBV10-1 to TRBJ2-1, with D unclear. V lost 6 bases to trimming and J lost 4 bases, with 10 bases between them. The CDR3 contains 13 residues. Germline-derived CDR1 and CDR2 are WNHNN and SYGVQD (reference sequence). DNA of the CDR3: TGCGCCAGCAGCTATACTAATTACAATGAGCAGTTCTTC. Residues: CASSYTNYNEQFF.

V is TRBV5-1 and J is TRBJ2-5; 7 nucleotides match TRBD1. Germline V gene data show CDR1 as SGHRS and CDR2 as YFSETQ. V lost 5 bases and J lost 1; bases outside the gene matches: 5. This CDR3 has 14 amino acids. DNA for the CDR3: TGCGCCAGCAGACGACAGGGTGTCCAAGAGACCCAGTACTTC. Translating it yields CASRRQGVQETQYF.

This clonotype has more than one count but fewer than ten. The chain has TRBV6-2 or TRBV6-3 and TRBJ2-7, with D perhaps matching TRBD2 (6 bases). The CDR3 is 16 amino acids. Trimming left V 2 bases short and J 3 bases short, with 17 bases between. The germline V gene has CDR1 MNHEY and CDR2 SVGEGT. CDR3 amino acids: CASSYGGSGLNYEQYF. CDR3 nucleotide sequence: TGTGCCAGCAGTTACGGGGGAAGCGGACTAAACTACGAGCAGTACTTC.

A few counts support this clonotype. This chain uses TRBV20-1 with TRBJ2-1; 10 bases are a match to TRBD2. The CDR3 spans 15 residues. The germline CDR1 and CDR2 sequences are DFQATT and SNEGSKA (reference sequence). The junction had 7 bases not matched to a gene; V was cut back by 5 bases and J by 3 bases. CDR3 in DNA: TGCAGTGCTTTTACTAGCGGGAAAGTCTACAATGAGCAGTTCTTC. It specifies CSAFTSGKVYNEQFF.

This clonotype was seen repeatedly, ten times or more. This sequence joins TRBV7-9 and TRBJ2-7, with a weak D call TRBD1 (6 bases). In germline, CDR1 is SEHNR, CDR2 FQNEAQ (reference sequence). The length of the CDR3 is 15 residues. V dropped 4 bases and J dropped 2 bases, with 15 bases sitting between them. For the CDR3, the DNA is TGTGCCAGCAGCTCCATTACAGGGAACCCCTACGAGCAGTACTTC. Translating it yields CASSSITGNPYEQYF.

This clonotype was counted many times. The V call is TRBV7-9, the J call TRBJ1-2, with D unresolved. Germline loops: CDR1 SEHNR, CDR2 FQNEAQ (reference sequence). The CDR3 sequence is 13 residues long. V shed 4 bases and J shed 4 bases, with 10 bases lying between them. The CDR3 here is CASSSGVGYGYTF. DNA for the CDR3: TGTGCCAGCAGCTCGGGTGTAGGCTATGGCTACACCTTC.